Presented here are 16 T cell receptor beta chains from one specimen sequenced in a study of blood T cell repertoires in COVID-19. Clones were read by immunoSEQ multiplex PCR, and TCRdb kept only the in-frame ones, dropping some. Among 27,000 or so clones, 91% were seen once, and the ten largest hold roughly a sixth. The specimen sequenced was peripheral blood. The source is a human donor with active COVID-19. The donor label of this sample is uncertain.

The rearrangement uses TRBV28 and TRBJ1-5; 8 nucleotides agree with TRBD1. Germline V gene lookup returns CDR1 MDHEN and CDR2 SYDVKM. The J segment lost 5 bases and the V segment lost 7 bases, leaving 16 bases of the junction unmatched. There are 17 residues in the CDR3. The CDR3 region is CASNHGVRTGKDQPQHF. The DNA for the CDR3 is TGTGCCAGCAACCATGGGGTTAGGACAGGGAAGGATCAGCCCCAGCATTTT.

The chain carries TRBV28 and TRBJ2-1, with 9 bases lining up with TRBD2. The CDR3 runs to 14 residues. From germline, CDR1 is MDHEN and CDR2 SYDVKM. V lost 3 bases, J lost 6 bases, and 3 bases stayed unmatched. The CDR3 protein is CASSFAGGGNEQFF. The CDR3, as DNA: TGTGCCAGCAGTTTTGCGGGAGGGGGCAATGAGCAGTTCTTC.

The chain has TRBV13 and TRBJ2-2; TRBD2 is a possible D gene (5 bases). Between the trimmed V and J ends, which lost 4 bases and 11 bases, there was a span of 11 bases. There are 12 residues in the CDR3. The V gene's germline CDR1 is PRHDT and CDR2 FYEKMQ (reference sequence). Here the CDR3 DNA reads TGTGCCAGCAGCTCGGGGTTGACCGAGCTGTTTTTT. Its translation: CASSSGLTELFF.

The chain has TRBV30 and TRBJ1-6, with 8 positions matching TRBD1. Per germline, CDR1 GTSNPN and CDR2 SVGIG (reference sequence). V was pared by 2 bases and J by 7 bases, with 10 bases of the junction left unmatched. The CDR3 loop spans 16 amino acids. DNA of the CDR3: TGTGCCTGGAGTCCCCCGGGACAGGTGAAGAATTCACCCCTCCACTTT. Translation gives CAWSPPGQVKNSPLHF.

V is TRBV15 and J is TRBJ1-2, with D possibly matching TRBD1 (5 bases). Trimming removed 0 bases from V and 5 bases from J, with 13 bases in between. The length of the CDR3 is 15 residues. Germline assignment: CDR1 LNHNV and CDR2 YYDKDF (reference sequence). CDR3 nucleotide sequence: TGTGCCACCAGCAGAGATCAAGGGGCCGCTTATGGCTACACCTTC. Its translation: CATSRDQGAAYGYTF.

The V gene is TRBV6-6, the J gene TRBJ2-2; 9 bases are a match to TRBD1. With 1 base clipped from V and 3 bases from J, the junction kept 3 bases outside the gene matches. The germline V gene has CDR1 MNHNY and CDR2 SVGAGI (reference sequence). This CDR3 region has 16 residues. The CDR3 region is CASSYYRTGDTGELFF. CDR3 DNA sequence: TGTGCCAGCAGTTACTATAGGACAGGGGACACCGGGGAGCTGTTTTTT.

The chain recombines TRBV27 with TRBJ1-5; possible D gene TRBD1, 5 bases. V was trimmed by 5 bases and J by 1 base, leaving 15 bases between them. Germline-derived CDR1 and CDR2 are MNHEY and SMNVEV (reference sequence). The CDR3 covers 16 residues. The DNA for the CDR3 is TGTGCCAGCAGTAAGACAGCCCTAGGGAGCAATCAGCCCCAGCATTTT. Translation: CASSKTALGSNQPQHF.

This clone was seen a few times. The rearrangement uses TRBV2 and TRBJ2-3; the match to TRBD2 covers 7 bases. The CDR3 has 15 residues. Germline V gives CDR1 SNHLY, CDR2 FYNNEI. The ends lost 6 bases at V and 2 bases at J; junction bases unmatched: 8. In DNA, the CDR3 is TGTGCCAGCAGACTTACTAGCGCTCTCACAGATACGCAGTATTTT. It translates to CASRLTSALTDTQYF. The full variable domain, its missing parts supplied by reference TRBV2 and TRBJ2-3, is EPEVTQTPSHQVTQMGQEVILRCVPISNHLYFYWYRQILGQKVEFLVSFYNNEISEKSEIFDDQFSVERPDGSNFTLKIRSTKLEDSAMYFCASRLTSALTDTQYFGPGTRLTVL.

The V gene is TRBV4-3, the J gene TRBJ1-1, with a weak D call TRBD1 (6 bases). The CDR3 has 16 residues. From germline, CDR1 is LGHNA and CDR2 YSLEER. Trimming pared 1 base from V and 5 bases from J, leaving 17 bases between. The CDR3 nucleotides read TGCGCCAGCAGCCAAGGTCCCGGGGGGGGCCGGACTGAAGCTTTCTTT. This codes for CASSQGPGGGRTEAFF.

CDR3 nucleotide sequence: TGTGCCAGTAGTCCAGGGGCGGTCCGTAGGGCCAAAAACATTCAGTACTTC. It specifies CASSPGAVRRAKNIQYF. The chain is built from TRBV19 and TRBJ2-4; the D gene is possibly TRBD1 (6 bases). CDR1 LNHDA and CDR2 SQIVND come from the germline V gene (reference sequence). The CDR3 runs 17 residues. Trimming pared 5 bases from V and 1 base from J, leaving 18 bases between.

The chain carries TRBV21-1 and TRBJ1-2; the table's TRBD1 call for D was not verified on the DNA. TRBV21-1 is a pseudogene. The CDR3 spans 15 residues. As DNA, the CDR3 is TGTGCCAGCAGCAAAATGGCAGAATTTTACTATGGCTACACCTTC. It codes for CASSKMAEFYYGYTF.

CDR3 region: CASSHSGNDEQFF. As DNA, the CDR3 is TGTGCCAGCAGCCATTCAGGTAACGATGAGCAGTTCTTC. The chain couples TRBV3-1 (or the pseudogene TRBV3-2) to TRBJ2-1; D gene uncertain. Germline V gene lookup returns CDR1 LGHDT and CDR2 YNNKEL (reference sequence). The CDR3 covers 13 residues. The V and J ends lost 3 bases and 8 bases respectively, with 11 bases between them.

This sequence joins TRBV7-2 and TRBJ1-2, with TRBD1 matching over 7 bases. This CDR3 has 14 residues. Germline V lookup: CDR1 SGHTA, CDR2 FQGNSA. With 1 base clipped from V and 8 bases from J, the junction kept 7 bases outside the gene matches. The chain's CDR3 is CASSLEGQWVGYTF. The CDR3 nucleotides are TGTGCCAGCAGCTTAGAGGGACAGTGGGTCGGCTACACCTTC.

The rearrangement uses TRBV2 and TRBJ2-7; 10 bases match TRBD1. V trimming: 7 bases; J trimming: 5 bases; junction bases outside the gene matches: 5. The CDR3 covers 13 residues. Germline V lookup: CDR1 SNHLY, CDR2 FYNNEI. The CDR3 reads CASTGTGADEQYF. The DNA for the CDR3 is TGTGCCAGCACCGGGACAGGGGCTGACGAGCAGTACTTC. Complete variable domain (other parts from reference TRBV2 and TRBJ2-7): EPEVTQTPSHQVTQMGQEVILRCVPISNHLYFYWYRQILGQKVEFLVSFYNNEISEKSEIFDDQFSVERPDGSNFTLKIRSTKLEDSAMYFCASTGTGADEQYFGPGTRLTVT.

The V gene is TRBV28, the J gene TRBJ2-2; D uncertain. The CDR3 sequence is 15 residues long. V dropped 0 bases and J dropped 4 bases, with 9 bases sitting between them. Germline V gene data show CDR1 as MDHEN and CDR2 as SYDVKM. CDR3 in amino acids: CASSLWQAGTGELFF. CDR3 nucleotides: TGTGCCAGCAGTTTATGGCAGGCAGGCACCGGGGAGCTGTTTTTT.

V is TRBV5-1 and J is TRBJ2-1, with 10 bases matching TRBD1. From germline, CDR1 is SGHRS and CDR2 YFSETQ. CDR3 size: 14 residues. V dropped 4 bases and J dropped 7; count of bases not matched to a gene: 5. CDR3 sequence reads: CASSLGQGGNEQFF. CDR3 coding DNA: TGCGCCAGCAGCCTTGGACAGGGGGGGAATGAGCAGTTCTTC.